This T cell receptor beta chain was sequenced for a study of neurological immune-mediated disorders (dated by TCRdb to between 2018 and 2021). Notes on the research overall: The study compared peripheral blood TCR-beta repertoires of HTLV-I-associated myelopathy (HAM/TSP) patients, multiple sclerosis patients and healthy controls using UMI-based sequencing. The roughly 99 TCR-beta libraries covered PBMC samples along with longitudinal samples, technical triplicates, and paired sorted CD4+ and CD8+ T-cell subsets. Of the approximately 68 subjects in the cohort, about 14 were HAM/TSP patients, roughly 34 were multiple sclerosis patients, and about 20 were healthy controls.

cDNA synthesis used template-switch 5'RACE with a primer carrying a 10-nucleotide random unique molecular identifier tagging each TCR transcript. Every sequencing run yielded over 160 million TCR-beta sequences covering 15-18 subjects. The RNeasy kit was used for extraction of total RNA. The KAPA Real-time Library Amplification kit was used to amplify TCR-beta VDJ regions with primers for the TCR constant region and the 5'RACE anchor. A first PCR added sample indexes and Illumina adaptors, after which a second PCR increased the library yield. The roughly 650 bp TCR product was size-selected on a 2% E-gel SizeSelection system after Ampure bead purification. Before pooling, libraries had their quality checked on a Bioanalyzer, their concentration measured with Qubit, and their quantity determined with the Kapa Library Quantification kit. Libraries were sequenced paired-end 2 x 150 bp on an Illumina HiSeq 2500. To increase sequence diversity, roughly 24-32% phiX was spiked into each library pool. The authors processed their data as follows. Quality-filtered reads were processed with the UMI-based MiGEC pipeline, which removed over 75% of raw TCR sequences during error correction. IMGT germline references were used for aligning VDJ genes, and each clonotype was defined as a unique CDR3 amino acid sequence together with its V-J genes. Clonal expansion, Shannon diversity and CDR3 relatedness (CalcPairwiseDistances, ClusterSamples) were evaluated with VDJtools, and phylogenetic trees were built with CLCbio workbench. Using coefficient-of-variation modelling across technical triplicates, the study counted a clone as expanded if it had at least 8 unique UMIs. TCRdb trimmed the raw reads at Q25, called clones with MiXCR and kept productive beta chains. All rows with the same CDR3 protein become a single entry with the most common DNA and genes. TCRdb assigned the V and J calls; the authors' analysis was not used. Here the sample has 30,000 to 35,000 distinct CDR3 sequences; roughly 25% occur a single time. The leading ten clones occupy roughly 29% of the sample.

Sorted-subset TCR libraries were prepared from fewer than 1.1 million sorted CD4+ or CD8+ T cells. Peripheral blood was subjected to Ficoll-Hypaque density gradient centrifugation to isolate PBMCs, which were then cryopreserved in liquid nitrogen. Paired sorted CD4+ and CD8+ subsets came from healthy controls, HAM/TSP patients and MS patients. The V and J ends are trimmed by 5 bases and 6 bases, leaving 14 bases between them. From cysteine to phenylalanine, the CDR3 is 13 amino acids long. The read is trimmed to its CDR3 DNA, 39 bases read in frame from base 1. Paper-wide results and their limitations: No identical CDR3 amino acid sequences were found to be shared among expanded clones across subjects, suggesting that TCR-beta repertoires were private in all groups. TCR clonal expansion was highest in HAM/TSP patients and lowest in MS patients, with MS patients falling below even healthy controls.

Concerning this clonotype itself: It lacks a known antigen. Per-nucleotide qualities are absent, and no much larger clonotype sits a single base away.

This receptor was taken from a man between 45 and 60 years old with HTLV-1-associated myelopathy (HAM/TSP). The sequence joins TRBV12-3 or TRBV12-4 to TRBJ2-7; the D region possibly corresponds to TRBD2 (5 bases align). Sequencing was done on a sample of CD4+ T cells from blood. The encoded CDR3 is CASSDYTAGEQYF. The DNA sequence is TGTGCCAGCAGTGATTATACGGCGGGCGAGCAGTACTTC.